One sample yielded the 18 T cell receptor beta chains listed below, sequenced in a study of post-analysis software for immune sequencing data. Study conclusions and caveats: Patients had higher frequencies than controls of about five TRBV segments, including TRBV5-6, TRBV5-1 and TRBV20-1.

Unique molecular identifiers had been added to the TCR beta cDNA libraries. TCRdb itself ran the PCR reads through MiXCR, one entry per CDR3 protein. There are around 440,000 distinct CDR3 sequences in the sample; roughly 45% occur only once, and 12% lies in the top ten. No cognate antigen is known for these TCRs. Specimen: blood. Source of these receptors: a girl aged 10-17 years with multiple sclerosis.

The V gene is TRBV5-8, the J gene TRBJ1-2; D unresolved. Germline loops: CDR1 SGHTS, CDR2 YDEGEE. V was clipped by 3 bases and J by 4 bases, with 10 bases between them. The CDR3 is 13 amino acids. The CDR3, as DNA: TGTGCCAGCAGCTCCGGACTGACCTATGGCTACACCTTC. Translated: CASSSGLTYGYTF.

Remarks on this clonotype: An end of the junction does not agree with germline; a read error may underlie this. The chain couples TRBV10-3 to TRBJ2-1; perhaps TRBD2 as D (5 bases). This CDR3 is built from 15 residues. In germline, CDR1 is ENHRY, CDR2 SYGVKD. CDR3 residues: CATRLEGVRYSEQFF. The CDR3 DNA follows: TGTGCCACCCGTCTCGAGGGAGTTCGGTACAGTGAGCAGTTCTTC.

The chain couples TRBV4-1 to TRBJ2-7; D call uncertain. The V and J ends lost 4 bases and 3 bases respectively, with 13 bases between them. Germline V gene data show CDR1 as MGHRA and CDR2 as YSYEKL. This CDR3 region has 14 residues. CDR3 nucleotide sequence: TGCGCCAGCAGCCGTCAGCCAAGGGACTACGAGCAGTACTTC. Translation: CASSRQPRDYEQYF.

The gene calls are TRBV4-1 and TRBJ2-7; no reliable D call. CDR1 and CDR2 (germline): MGHRA, YSYEKL. The CDR3 covers 17 residues. The V end was cut by 0 bases, the J end by 7 bases, with 22 bases between. CDR3 DNA sequence: TGCGCCAGCAGCCAAGATCCAGCAAAACCCCTATACAATGAGCAGTACTTC. It codes for CASSQDPAKPLYNEQYF.

The rearrangement uses TRBV20-1 and TRBJ2-5; 10 bases fit TRBD2. The ends lost 3 bases at V and 3 bases at J; junction bases unmatched: 7. The CDR3 covers 15 residues. Per germline, CDR1 DFQATT and CDR2 SNEGSKA (reference sequence). CDR3 residues: CSASSNLAGEETQYF. In DNA, the CDR3 is TGCAGTGCTAGTTCCAATCTAGCGGGGGAAGAGACCCAGTACTTC.

Notes on this clonotype: The junction shows a germline mismatch at one end, possibly a read error. The chain recombines TRBV14 with TRBJ2-5, with 13 bases that match TRBD2. The V gene's germline CDR1 is SGHDN and CDR2 FVKESK. The CDR3 contains 17 residues. CDR3 sequence (DNA): TGTGCCAGCAGCCAGCAACGGACTAGCGGGAGTCTAGAGACCCGGTACTTC. Its translation is CASSQQRTSGSLETRYF.

The chain couples TRBV10-3 to TRBJ2-4; tentatively, D is TRBD1 or TRBD2 (5 bases each). The CDR3 covers 13 residues. Trimming cost V 0 bases and J 7 bases, with 7 bases left between them. The germline V gene encodes CDR1 ENHRY and CDR2 SYGVKD. The CDR3 DNA sequence: TGTGCCATCAGTGAGTCCGGGGCGAACATTCAGTACTTC. Translated, it gives CAISESGANIQYF.

The chain combines TRBV15 with TRBJ2-3; 9 bases are shared with TRBD2. Trimming removed 5 bases from V and 2 bases from J; junction bases left unmatched: 14. The CDR3 has 18 residues. Germline V gene lookup returns CDR1 LNHNV and CDR2 YYDKDF (reference sequence). The CDR3 protein is CATSRATSGNYFTDTQYF. In nucleotides, the CDR3 is TGTGCCACCAGCCGGGCGACTAGCGGTAACTACTTCACAGATACGCAGTATTTT.

V and J are TRBV7-8 and TRBJ2-7, with a weak D call TRBD2 (6 bases). Germline V gives CDR1 SGHVS, CDR2 FQNEAQ. Trimming removed 5 bases at V and 1 base at J, with 15 bases between. This CDR3 is 15 amino acids long. CDR3 nucleotides: TGTGCCAGCAGCCTAACGGGACTCAGTTCCTACGAGCAGTACTTC. Translating gives CASSLTGLSSYEQYF.

The chain carries TRBV5-4 and TRBJ1-1; tentatively, D is TRBD1 (5 bases). Germline CDR1 is SGHNT and CDR2 is YYREEE (reference sequence). The CDR3 has 13 residues. V was pared by 6 bases and J by 2 bases, with 11 bases between. DNA for the CDR3: TGTGCCAGCACCGGGGCCGCCAACACTGAAGCTTTCTTT. Translated: CASTGAANTEAFF.

The chain combines TRBV7-2 with TRBJ2-2, with 12 bases identical to TRBD2. V dropped 5 bases and J dropped 7; count of bases not matched to a gene: 2. Germline lookup yields CDR1 SGHTA and CDR2 FQGNSA. CDR3 size: 14 residues. The CDR3 DNA follows: TGTGCCAGCAGCGCGGGACTAGCGGGCGGGGAGCTGTTTTTT. It is translated as CASSAGLAGGELFF.

The chain joins TRBV5-1 to TRBJ1-1; 7 nucleotides line up with TRBD1. Germline CDR1 reads SGHRS; CDR2 reads YFSETQ. The V segment lost 0 bases and the J segment 4 bases; nucleotides outside the gene matches: 3. The CDR3 consists of 14 residues. For the CDR3, the DNA is TGCGCCAGCAGCTTGGGAGGGGGCTCCACTGAAGCTTTCTTT. Its protein is CASSLGGGSTEAFF.

The chain is built from TRBV20-1 and TRBJ1-5, with TRBD1 identical over 9 bases. J gave up 6 bases and V 4 bases, and 4 bases lay outside the gene matches. This CDR3 is 13 amino acids long. CDR1 DFQATT and CDR2 SNEGSKA come from the germline V gene (reference sequence). The DNA of the CDR3 is TGCAGTGCTACTTACAGGGGGCTTCAGCCCCAGCATTTT. This gives the protein CSATYRGLQPQHF.

The chain is built from TRBV7-3 and TRBJ2-1; 11 nucleotides agree with TRBD2. V trimming: 6 bases; J trimming: 6 bases; junction bases outside the gene matches: 7. Germline V gene sequence: CDR1 SGHTA, CDR2 FQGTGA. The CDR3 runs to 15 residues. As DNA, the CDR3 is TGTGCCAGCAGGTTAGCGGGAGGGCCGAGCAATGAGCAGTTCTTC. Residues: CASRLAGGPSNEQFF.

This clonotype was seen only a few times. The rearrangement links TRBV20-1 to TRBJ2-1, with 7 nucleotides matching TRBD2. Germline V gene lookup returns CDR1 DFQATT and CDR2 SNEGSKA (reference sequence). The CDR3 loop spans 17 amino acids. V lost 4 bases to trimming and J lost 9 bases; unmatched junction nucleotides: 21. For the CDR3, the DNA is TGCAGTGCTAAAGGGGAGGGAGAGCCCACGCCACGGGGTGAGCAGTTCTTC. It translates to CSAKGEGEPTPRGEQFF.

The chain recombines TRBV20-1 with TRBJ2-5, with TRBD1 identical over 8 bases. The germline V gene encodes CDR1 DFQATT and CDR2 SNEGSKA (reference sequence). The V segment lost 2 bases and the J segment 2 bases; nucleotides outside the gene matches: 7. This CDR3 region has 15 residues. CDR3 sequence (DNA): TGCAGTGCTAGACCCGGGACAGGCATACAAGAGACCCAGTACTTC. Protein: CSARPGTGIQETQYF.

CDR3 DNA: TGTGCCAGCACCCTGACCAGCACCCGCACAGATACGCAGTATTTT. This gives the protein CASTLTSTRTDTQYF. V usage is TRBV6-2 or TRBV6-3 and J usage is TRBJ2-3; no firm D call. Germline lookup yields CDR1 MNHEY and CDR2 SVGEGT. V lost 7 bases and J 1 base, leaving 15 bases between the germline ends. CDR3 length: 15 residues.

The J gene is TRBJ2-6, the V gene TRBV12-3 or TRBV12-4; no reliable D call. The CDR3 contains 18 residues. V lost 6 bases and J lost 0, with 18 bases in between. The CDR3 region has the DNA TGTGCCAGCAGCCCGCAGTCACAGTTCCCCTCTGGGGCCAACGTCCTGACTTTC. Translating it yields CASSPQSQFPSGANVLTF.